The T cell receptor (beta chain) described here comes from a study of technical replicates of blood from a few donors. The V and J ends lost 0 bases and 10 bases respectively, with 16 bases between them. The germline V gene encodes CDR1 SGDLS and CDR2 YYNGEE. The CDR3 is 15 amino acids. Profiling relied on immunoSEQ multiplex PCR, and the TCRdb table lists in-frame clones only, not all of them. The repertoire includes more than 65,000 clones, roughly 94% of them detected once, and around 0.25% sits in the top ten. In this sample, this clone turned up once. J is TRBJ1-4 and V is TRBV9; no reliable D call. The sequence derives from a human donor in good health. The sequencing input was T cells isolated from PBMCs. Here the CDR3 DNA reads TGTGCCAGCAGCGTAGACGGGATCCCAGGTTCAAAACTGTTTTTT. As protein: CASSVDGIPGSKLFF.